This T cell receptor beta chain was profiled in a study of siplizumab effects on memory and regulatory T cells. Data came from immunoSEQ multiplex PCR; TCRdb stores just in-frame clones and leaves some out. The sample contains about 87,000 clones, approximately 90% of which appear only once. As regards this clone: The target antigen is unknown.

Study-wide results and limits: The study found that siplizumab significantly reduced alloreactive sequences traceable to unstimulated CD4+ memory cells.

Germline V gene sequence: CDR1 MDHEN, CDR2 SYDVKM. Trimming cost V 7 bases and J 0 bases; bases outside gene matches: 20. CDR3 length: 19 residues. V is TRBV28 and J is TRBJ2-7, with TRBD2 matching over 8 bases. This TCR was recovered from a human donor in good health. What was sequenced was CD4+ T cells sorted from blood. CDR3 sequence: CASIGVFGRAGRSSYEQYF. CDR3 nucleotide sequence: TGTGCCAGCATCGGGGTCTTCGGGAGGGCCGGGCGAAGCTCCTACGAGCAGTACTTC.